This TCR beta chain emerged from a study of blood T cell repertoires in COVID-19. As for the study in general: Sources were T cells, B-cell-depleted T cells, or PBMCs; the material itself was cDNA or gDNA.

Germline CDR1 and CDR2: MNHNY and SVGAGI (reference sequence). V gave up 3 bases and J gave up 6 bases; unmatched junction bases: 8. The CDR3 is made up of 15 amino acids. Here immunoSEQ multiplex PCR was the method, and the copy in TCRdb shows in-frame clones only, minus some. Of 50,000 to 65,000 clones in the sample, about 91% are singletons; the top ten hold nearly 5%. The sequencing sample was made of peripheral blood. The TCR sequence derives from a man aged 55-75 years with active COVID-19. This chain links TRBV6-6 with TRBJ2-3; TRBD2 aligns across 8 bases. CDR3 loop: CASSYSGMYSDTQYF. CDR3 bases: TGTGCCAGCAGTTATAGCGGGATGTATTCGGATACGCAGTATTTT.